This TCR beta chain came from a study of Tregs in tolerant kidney transplant recipients. The CDR3 contains 15 residues. Germline loops: CDR1 MDHEN, CDR2 SYDVKM. With 6 bases clipped from V and 4 bases from J, the junction kept 11 bases outside the gene matches. The study, taken as a whole, reports: Expanding Tregs on activated donor B cells appeared to best identify donor-specific TCRbeta clones. Findings come from small patient numbers and require larger validation. Tolerant patients' donor-specific Tregs expanded beyond overall Tregs, suggesting antigen-driven growth.

In the case of this clone: Its antigen remains unidentified. The read ends 3 residues before the CDR3 terminus; that terminus is restored from the germline J gene.

Data came from immunoSEQ multiplex PCR; TCRdb stores just in-frame clones and leaves some out. The table for this sample gives approximately 30,000 clones. The nonmyeloablative bone marrow transplants came from related graft donors, with transient mixed chimerism. Unstimulated Tregs (CD4+CD25+CD127-) and CD4+CD25- non-Tregs were sorted from PBMCs. The specimen was CD4+ T cells from blood (PBMCs), collected 24 months after the transplant. This TCR was recovered from a human patient who received a combined kidney and bone marrow transplant. Part of the T cell pool may stem from the graft donor. This rearrangement joins TRBV28 to TRBJ1-2, with TRBD1 matching over 7 bases. The CDR3 sequence: CASRDPTGRAYGYTF. Incomplete CDR3 DNA: TGTGCCAGCAGAGATCCGACAGGGAGGGCCTATGGC.